Given below is one T cell receptor (beta chain) in context. The target antigen is unknown. 13 Jbeta primers and 60 Vbeta primers were used for the PCR. Sequencing used immunoSEQ multiplex PCR; TCRdb keeps in-frame clones, though not all of them. The sample carries 100,000 to 150,000 clones, over 70% recorded once. This sample was taken from a study of cytomegalovirus exposure and HLA in healthy donors. On the study more broadly: The study placed about 86% of its approximately 400 genotyped donors in the Caucasian-associated ancestry cluster.

Overall study results and limits: Associated with HLA alleles at 0.05 false discovery rate in a later analysis were around 15,000 TCR beta sequences.

The CDR3 runs 15 residues. Looked up from germline, CDR1 is MDHEN and CDR2 is SYDVKM. The trim removed 6 bases at V and 2 bases at J, leaving 4 bases unmatched. The specimen was PBMCs. The sequence derives from a woman in her forties or fifties in good health and CMV-seronegative. The chain combines TRBV28 with TRBJ2-1, with 10 bases identical to TRBD2. The CDR3 loop is CASRQTSGTYNEQFF. Written as DNA, the CDR3 is TGTGCCAGCAGACAAACTAGCGGGACCTACAATGAGCAGTTCTTC. Full variable domain (rest looked up from reference TRBV28 and TRBJ2-1): DVKVTQSSRYLVKRTGEKVFLECVQDMDHENMFWYRQDPGLGLRLIYFSYDVKMKEKGDIPEGYSVSREKKERFSLILESASTNQTSMYLCASRQTSGTYNEQFFGPGTRLTVL.